Below are 23 T cell receptor beta chains sequenced from a single sample in a study of beta chain features in type 1 diabetes. General study findings and limits: All four CD4+ subsets of Type 1 diabetes patients contained TCRB CDR3s that were moderately but significantly shorter.

Their antigen targets remain unknown. The authors reverse transcribed all of the isolated RNA, so sequencing captured expressed TCRB transcripts. Here immunoSEQ multiplex PCR was the method, and the copy in TCRdb shows in-frame clones only, minus some. The sample records about 240,000 clones, 11% to 15% being singletons. Sample: naive CD4+ T cells from blood. The source of these receptors is a man aged 30 to 39 with type 1 diabetes.

This clone has a handful of counts. This chain links TRBV9 with TRBJ2-3, with 11 bases aligning to TRBD2. The CDR3 runs 17 residues. V lost 0 bases, J lost 7 bases, and 10 bases stayed unmatched. Germline CDR1 SGDLS, CDR2 YYNGEE. CDR3 residues: CASSVASLAGGPHTQYF. The CDR3 DNA is TGTGCCAGCAGCGTAGCCTCCTTAGCGGGGGGGCCTCATACGCAGTATTTT.

The CDR3 region has the DNA TGCGCCAGCGGAAGCGGGCAGAGCTCCTACGAGCAGTACTTC. Its translation: CASGSGQSSYEQYF. The chain carries TRBV10-2 and TRBJ2-7; D possibly corresponds to TRBD2 (6 bases). Trimming cost V 8 bases and J 0 bases, with 14 bases left between them. CDR1 and CDR2 (germline): WSHSY, SAAADI. The CDR3 sequence is 14 residues long.

There are a few counts of this clone. V and J are TRBV29-1 and TRBJ2-3, with 8 bases lining up with TRBD2. This CDR3 comprises 15 residues. The ends lost 1 base at V and 5 bases at J; junction bases unmatched: 8. Germline V gives CDR1 SQVTM, CDR2 ANQGSEA. The CDR3 DNA is TGCAGCGTTGAAGTGTTCGGGGGGGCAGGAGATACGCAGTATTTT. Translated, it gives CSVEVFGGAGDTQYF.

This clone was detected a few times. The chain couples TRBV9 to TRBJ2-3; TRBD1 aligns across 8 bases. With V trimmed by 3 bases and J by 4 bases, 7 bases remained unmatched. Germline CDR1 is SGDLS and CDR2 is YYNGEE. This CDR3 is built from 15 residues. The CDR3 protein is CASSETGAVADTQYF. In DNA form, the CDR3 reads TGTGCCAGCAGCGAGACAGGGGCGGTTGCAGATACGCAGTATTTT.

The J gene is TRBJ2-1, the V gene TRBV7-9; D possibly corresponds to TRBD2 (6 bases). In germline, CDR1 is SEHNR, CDR2 FQNEAQ (reference sequence). The CDR3 has 13 residues. Trimming took off 5 bases at V and 6 bases at J, with 11 bases between the two ends. DNA for the CDR3: TGTGCCAGCAGCCTAGGGACTCTCAATGAGCAGTTCTTC. Residues: CASSLGTLNEQFF.

This chain links TRBV9 with TRBJ2-2; weak D call: TRBD1 (5 bases). This CDR3 comprises 16 residues. Germline CDR1 SGDLS, CDR2 YYNGEE. Trimming pared 0 bases from V and 1 base from J, leaving 10 bases between. CDR3 DNA sequence: TGTGCCAGCAGCGTAGCAGGGTCAGGGAACACCGGGGAGCTGTTTTTT. It yields the protein CASSVAGSGNTGELFF.

The gene calls are TRBV6-5 and TRBJ2-7, with TRBD1 matching over 11 bases. CDR1 and CDR2 (germline): MNHEY, SVGAGI. V lost 2 bases and J lost 6; bases outside the gene matches: 0. The length of the CDR3 is 13 residues. This chain's CDR3 is CASSYGQGAEQYF. CDR3 sequence (DNA): TGTGCCAGCAGTTACGGACAGGGGGCCGAGCAGTACTTC.

This clone was seen a few times. DNA of the CDR3: TGTGCCAGCAGTCGGAGGGGGGGACTGGGCACAGATACGCAGTATTTT. It yields the protein CASSRRGGLGTDTQYF. The gene calls are TRBV2 and TRBJ2-3, with D maybe TRBD2 (7 bases). V lost 5 bases to trimming and J lost 1 base, with 16 bases between them. The germline CDR1 and CDR2 sequences are SNHLY and FYNNEI. This CDR3 comprises 16 residues.

The gene calls are TRBV5-1 and TRBJ2-7; 10 bases align to TRBD1. CDR3 length: 14 amino acids. Germline loops: CDR1 SGHRS, CDR2 YFSETQ. With 5 bases clipped from V and 6 bases from J, the junction kept 8 bases outside the gene matches. The CDR3, as DNA: TGCGCCAGCAGTATGACAGGGGGCCAGGGCGAGCAGTACTTC. Protein: CASSMTGGQGEQYF.

This chain joins TRBV25-1 and TRBJ2-1; 9 nucleotides match TRBD1. There are 15 residues in the CDR3. Germline V gives CDR1 MGHDK, CDR2 SYGVNS. J was trimmed by 3 bases and V by 7 bases; bases with no gene match: 7. The CDR3 reads CASTRTGDLYNEQFF. The CDR3 DNA reads as TGTGCCAGCACCAGGACAGGGGACCTCTACAATGAGCAGTTCTTC.

This clone was found a few times. The chain employs TRBV9 and TRBJ2-1, with 14 bases lining up with TRBD2. The V gene end was trimmed by 4 bases and the J gene end by 7 bases; junction bases not matched to a gene: 7. Looked up from germline, CDR1 is SGDLS and CDR2 is YYNGEE. The CDR3 spans 16 residues. The CDR3 loop is CASSLSGLAGGNEQFF. The CDR3 DNA sequence: TGTGCCAGCAGCTTATCCGGACTAGCGGGGGGAAATGAGCAGTTCTTC. Filled out from reference TRBV9 and TRBJ2-1, the complete variable domain reads DSGVTQTPKHLITATGQRVTLRCSPRSGDLSVYWYQQSLDQGLQFLIQYYNGEERAKGNILERFSAQQFPDLHSELNLSSLELGDSALYFCASSLSGLAGGNEQFFGPGTRLTVL.

This clone was counted a few times. CDR3: CASSVDRDEQFF. In DNA form, the CDR3 reads TGTGCCAGCAGCGTAGACAGGGATGAGCAGTTCTTC. The genes are TRBV9 and TRBJ2-1; TRBD1 might be the D (6 bases). The CDR3 length is 12 residues. Germline CDR1 reads SGDLS; CDR2 reads YYNGEE. The V and J ends lost 0 bases and 8 bases respectively, with 6 bases between them. Full variable domain (rest looked up from reference TRBV9 and TRBJ2-1): DSGVTQTPKHLITATGQRVTLRCSPRSGDLSVYWYQQSLDQGLQFLIQYYNGEERAKGNILERFSAQQFPDLHSELNLSSLELGDSALYFCASSVDRDEQFFGPGTRLTVL.

The CDR3 DNA reads as TGTGCCAGCAGCTCCCTTGGGCTCGATTCACCCCTCCACTTT. It codes for CASSSLGLDSPLHF. The genes are TRBV11-2 and TRBJ1-6; D is uncertain. V was pared by 4 bases and J by 8 bases, with 12 bases between. CDR1 and CDR2 from the germline V gene are SGHAT and FQNNGV. The CDR3 sequence is 14 residues long.

The rearrangement uses TRBV7-9 and TRBJ1-1, with D perhaps TRBD1 (5 bases). V gave up 6 bases and J gave up 4 bases, with 12 bases separating them. CDR3 size: 13 residues. Germline CDR1 SEHNR, CDR2 FQNEAQ (reference sequence). In DNA, the CDR3 is TGTGCCAGCAGTCTTCGGGGGGGCACTGAAGCTTTCTTT. Its translation: CASSLRGGTEAFF.

This chain joins TRBV15 and TRBJ2-5; 9 bases map to TRBD1. V was pared by 4 bases and J by 7 bases, with 13 bases of the junction left unmatched. This CDR3 is built from 16 residues. Looked up from germline, CDR1 is LNHNV and CDR2 is YYDKDF (reference sequence). CDR3 sequence: CATSTPGQGGLGTQYF. In DNA form, the CDR3 reads TGTGCCACCAGCACCCCGGGACAGGGTGGATTGGGGACCCAGTACTTC.

This chain uses TRBV27 with TRBJ2-7; 8 bases line up with TRBD1. With 6 bases clipped from V and 1 base from J, the junction kept 14 bases outside the gene matches. Looked up from germline, CDR1 is MNHEY and CDR2 is SMNVEV (reference sequence). The CDR3 is 17 residues long. CDR3 in DNA: TGTGCCAGCAGACCCACAGGGGGAAAGGGTCAATCCTACGAGCAGTACTTC. It yields the protein CASRPTGGKGQSYEQYF.

The chain combines TRBV11-2 with TRBJ2-1, with D possibly TRBD1 on 5 matching bases. The germline V gene has CDR1 SGHAT and CDR2 FQNNGV. This CDR3 contains 17 residues. The V gene lost 0 bases and the J gene lost 8 bases, with 20 bases spanning the gap. The CDR3 here is CASSLDGAWQVGHEQFF. The CDR3 DNA is TGTGCCAGCAGCTTAGATGGGGCCTGGCAGGTGGGGCATGAGCAGTTCTTC.

This clone came up a few times. The chain recombines TRBV29-1 with TRBJ2-1; D perhaps matches TRBD2 (5 bases). The CDR3 contains 14 residues. The V gene's germline CDR1 is SQVTM and CDR2 ANQGSEA. The V and J ends lost 6 bases and 0 bases respectively, with 12 bases between them. DNA for the CDR3: TGCAGCGTCCGAGGGTTGGGCTCCTACAATGAGCAGTTCTTC. Translated, it gives CSVRGLGSYNEQFF.

The chain links TRBV11-2 to TRBJ2-5, with a weak D call TRBD2 (6 bases). Trimming cost V 1 base and J 4 bases, with 13 bases left between them. The germline gives CDR1 SGHAT, CDR2 FQNNGV. This CDR3 is 15 amino acids long. The CDR3 DNA is TGTGCCAGCAGCTTAGCAGGACGGGAGAGAGAGACCCAGTACTTC. Its translation is CASSLAGRERETQYF.

In its sample, this clone was seen a few times. The chain carries TRBV5-4 and TRBJ1-1, with D perhaps TRBD1 (5 bases). Germline V gene sequence: CDR1 SGHNT, CDR2 YYREEE (reference sequence). Trimming took off 3 bases at V and 4 bases at J, with 13 bases between the two ends. This CDR3 is 14 amino acids long. The DNA for the CDR3 is TGTGCCAGCAGCTCGGGAGGAGGGACCACTGAAGCTTTCTTT. This encodes CASSSGGGTTEAFF.

Here the CDR3 DNA reads TGTGCCAGCAGCGTAGGCAGGGCTCCCTACGAGCAGTACTTC. It is translated as CASSVGRAPYEQYF. This rearrangement joins TRBV9 to TRBJ2-7, with D perhaps TRBD1 (5 bases). The V and J ends lost 0 bases and 2 bases respectively, with 9 bases between them. From germline, CDR1 is SGDLS and CDR2 YYNGEE. CDR3 length: 14 amino acids.

The rearrangement joins TRBV5-6 to TRBJ2-1, with 8 bases lining up with TRBD2. Trimming at V came to 7 bases and at J to 4 bases, leaving 7 bases not matched to a gene. The CDR3 sequence is 14 residues long. Germline loops: CDR1 SGHDT, CDR2 YYEEEE. CDR3 region: CASGPGGAYNEQFF. Written as DNA, the CDR3 is TGTGCCAGCGGCCCGGGGGGGGCATACAATGAGCAGTTCTTC.

This clone was seen a handful of times. The chain links TRBV25-1 to TRBJ1-2, with 8 bases lining up with TRBD1. The CDR3 totals 12 residues. V was clipped by 9 bases and J by 5 bases; unmatched bases: 5. CDR1 MGHDK and CDR2 SYGVNS come from the germline V gene. CDR3 sequence (DNA): TGTGCCAGTACCGGGACAGGATATGGCTACACCTTC. Its translation: CASTGTGYGYTF.